Below, 11 T cell receptor beta chains from the same sample are listed, as sequenced in a study of T cell clonotyping in hematopoietic cell transplantation. Sequenced by immunoSEQ multiplex PCR; TCRdb stores in-frame clones only, minus some. The table has 5,000 to 5,500 clones, about 30% seen once. The material was peripheral blood mononuclear cells, obtained 180 days after allogeneic stem cell transplant. These receptors were obtained from a male patient between 40 and 49 years old who had an allogeneic stem cell transplant from an unrelated donor, so the T cells may come from the graft donor. Some clones in this sample may be carry-over from other donors' samples.

The rearrangement links TRBV25-1 to TRBJ1-1; no clear D. The V end lost 8 bases, the J end lost 8 bases, and 15 bases lay between the germline ends. Germline CDR1 MGHDK, CDR2 SYGVNS. The CDR3 totals 12 residues. The CDR3: CASSRALGEAFF. The CDR3 DNA sequence: TGTGCCAGCTCTCGGGCCCTCGGGGAAGCTTTCTTT.

The chain links TRBV30 to TRBJ1-5; 8 bases line up with TRBD1. CDR1 and CDR2 (germline): GTSNPN, SVGIG (reference sequence). The CDR3 is 14 residues long. J was trimmed by 7 bases and V by 2 bases; bases with no gene match: 7. The CDR3 nucleotides read TGTGCCTGGAGTCCAGGGGGCGCAGGCCAGCCCCAGCATTTT. Protein: CAWSPGGAGQPQHF.

This chain connects TRBV25-1 to TRBJ2-5, with a possible D match to TRBD2 (5 bases). Germline CDR1 reads MGHDK; CDR2 reads SYGVNS. Trimming left V 3 bases short and J 5 bases short, with 16 bases between. The CDR3 runs to 15 residues. CDR3 amino acids: CASSDPSLGGETQYF. CDR3 nucleotides: TGTGCCAGCAGTGATCCCTCACTAGGTGGTGAGACCCAGTACTTC.

This clone was counted between two and nine times. This sequence joins TRBV30 and TRBJ2-1; D not certain. Germline loops: CDR1 GTSNPN, CDR2 SVGIG (reference sequence). Trimming cost V 2 bases and J 7 bases, with 12 bases left between them. CDR3 size: 13 residues. CDR3 loop: CAWSKTSWNEQFF. The CDR3 bases are TGTGCCTGGAGTAAAACGTCGTGGAATGAGCAGTTCTTC.

The gene calls are TRBV30 and TRBJ1-6; D possibly corresponds to TRBD1 (6 bases). V lost 4 bases and J lost 7, with 11 bases in between. CDR1 and CDR2 (germline): GTSNPN, SVGIG (reference sequence). There are 13 residues in the CDR3. The chain's CDR3 is CAWKNRENSPLHF. CDR3 coding DNA: TGTGCCTGGAAAAACAGGGAGAATTCACCCCTCCACTTT.

This sequence joins TRBV6-5 and TRBJ1-5; D remains ambiguous. With 0 bases removed from V and 7 bases from J, the gap between germline ends came to 7 bases. The CDR3 contains 13 residues. Germline V CDR1 and CDR2: MNHEY, SVGAGI. CDR3 nucleotides: TGTGCCAGCAGTTACTCGGGCGAACAGCCCCAGCATTTT. Translation: CASSYSGEQPQHF.

The chain combines TRBV16 with TRBJ2-5; the match to TRBD2 covers 7 bases. V shed 7 bases and J 4 bases; nucleotides not matched to a gene: 6. CDR1 is KGHSY, CDR2 FQNENV, per germline. This CDR3 is 13 amino acids long. The CDR3 region has the DNA TGTGCCAGCACCCGCGGCGGGAGAGAGACCCAGTACTTC. It yields the protein CASTRGGRETQYF. The whole variable domain, filled in from reference TRBV16 and TRBJ2-5, reads GEEVAQTPKHLVRGEGQKAKLYCAPIKGHSYVFWYQQVLKNEFKFLISFQNENVFDETGMPKERFSAKCLPNSPCSLEIQATKLEDSAVYFCASTRGGRETQYFGPGTRLLVL.

The V call is TRBV14, the J call TRBJ2-7; TRBD1 might be the D (6 bases). Germline CDR1 SGHDN, CDR2 FVKESK. The CDR3 runs 13 residues. V was pared by 2 bases and J by 4 bases, with 9 bases between. This CDR3 is CASSQWTAYEQYF. As DNA, the CDR3 is TGTGCCAGCAGCCAATGGACAGCGTACGAGCAGTACTTC.

This chain uses TRBV30 with TRBJ1-6; 8 nucleotides agree with TRBD1. The ends lost 8 bases at V and 14 bases at J; junction bases unmatched: 11. This CDR3 has 12 residues. Germline V gene sequence: CDR1 GTSNPN, CDR2 SVGIG (reference sequence). Written as DNA, the CDR3 is TGTGCCCGGACAGGGACACAAAGGGCCCTCCACTTT. It specifies CARTGTQRALHF.

This clone was counted between two and nine times. The chain carries TRBV30 and TRBJ1-2, with 8 positions matching TRBD1. Germline loops: CDR1 GTSNPN, CDR2 SVGIG (reference sequence). This CDR3 is 13 amino acids long. Losses at the gene ends were 2 bases for V and 8 bases for J; bases not matched to a gene: 7. The CDR3 DNA reads as TGTGCCTGGAGTTTCCGGACAGGGAGGGGCTACACCTTC. This translates into CAWSFRTGRGYTF.

CDR3 protein: CAWNPKGDYGYTF. The CDR3 DNA reads TGTGCCTGGAACCCTAAGGGGGACTATGGCTACACCTTC. The chain couples TRBV30 to TRBJ1-2, with D possibly matching TRBD1 (6 bases). This CDR3 has 13 residues. Trimming removed 4 bases at V and 3 bases at J, with 12 bases between. Germline values: CDR1 GTSNPN, CDR2 SVGIG (reference sequence).